These 5 T cell receptor beta chains share one sample of origin, sequenced in a study of blood T cell repertoires in COVID-19. Only in-frame clones appear in the TCRdb table, and some are missing; sequencing was by immunoSEQ multiplex PCR. The data show fewer than 150,000 clones, 85% seen once. Sequenced input: peripheral blood. All receptors come from a human donor in a cohort sampled during active COVID-19.

The chain employs TRBV19 and TRBJ2-5; 8 bases are shared with TRBD2. V was clipped by 2 bases and J by 2 bases; unmatched bases: 13. CDR1 LNHDA and CDR2 SQIVND come from the germline V gene (reference sequence). The CDR3 sequence is 18 residues long. The CDR3, as DNA: TGTGCCAGTAGTATATGGAGCGGGAGAGGGATCGGGCAAGAGACCCAGTACTTC. The encoded protein is CASSIWSGRGIGQETQYF.

The chain links TRBV5-6 to TRBJ2-3; 14 nucleotides line up with TRBD2. The V and J ends lost 3 bases and 1 base, in that order; junction bases with no gene match: 4. Germline V lookup: CDR1 SGHDT, CDR2 YYEEEE. This CDR3 is 17 amino acids long. The CDR3 protein is CASSSPGLAGGTDTQYF. The CDR3 DNA is TGTGCCAGCAGCTCTCCGGGACTAGCGGGGGGCACAGATACGCAGTATTTT.

The chain combines TRBV19 with TRBJ1-5; TRBD1 aligns across 8 bases. Germline V lookup: CDR1 LNHDA, CDR2 SQIVND (reference sequence). The CDR3 covers 15 residues. V lost 6 bases and J lost 5; bases outside the gene matches: 9. The CDR3 sequence is CASSEDRAEYQPQHF. CDR3 DNA: TGTGCCAGTAGCGAGGACAGGGCCGAGTATCAGCCCCAGCATTTT.

The chain links TRBV11-3 to TRBJ2-2; 11 positions agree with TRBD2. This CDR3 has 16 amino acids. V lost 5 bases, J lost 1 base, and 3 bases stayed unmatched. The germline V gene encodes CDR1 SGHNT and CDR2 YENEEA. CDR3 in amino acids: CASSPGLAGNTGELFF. The CDR3, as DNA: TGTGCCAGCAGCCCCGGACTAGCGGGGAACACCGGGGAGCTGTTTTTT.

The rearrangement joins TRBV11-2 to TRBJ2-3; D not certain. The CDR3 spans 14 residues. V was pared by 0 bases and J by 0 bases, with 4 bases between. Germline-derived CDR1 and CDR2 are SGHAT and FQNNGV. CDR3 residues: CASSLDRSTDTQYF. Here the CDR3 DNA reads TGTGCCAGCAGCTTAGATCGGAGCACAGATACGCAGTATTTT.